This entry lists 21 T cell receptor beta chains sequenced from one sample in a study of T cell responses to AZD1222 COVID-19 vaccine. Generated by immunoSEQ multiplex PCR, the TCRdb table keeps only in-frame clones and is missing some. The sample comprises roughly 150,000 clones, roughly nine tenths of which are singletons, and about 3.8% rests with the top ten. The source was peripheral blood, collected 28 days after the second AZD1222 dose. The receptors were gathered from an adult who received the AZD1222 COVID-19 vaccine.

This chain connects TRBV19 to TRBJ2-1, with TRBD1 matching over 7 bases. V lost 0 bases, J lost 7 bases, and 6 bases stayed unmatched. This CDR3 has 15 amino acids. Germline V gene data show CDR1 as LNHDA and CDR2 as SQIVND (reference sequence). The CDR3 sequence: CASSIEWGRGNEQFF. CDR3 sequence (DNA): TGTGCCAGTAGTATAGAGTGGGGCAGGGGGAATGAGCAGTTCTTC.

The CDR3 sequence is CASSLSISYEQYF. CDR3 sequence (DNA): TGTGCCAGCAGCTTAAGTATCTCTTACGAGCAGTACTTC. The J gene is TRBJ2-7, the V gene TRBV11-2; no firm D call. The CDR3 consists of 13 residues. V lost 2 bases and J 4 bases, leaving 9 bases between the germline ends. CDR1 SGHAT and CDR2 FQNNGV come from the germline V gene.

This chain joins TRBV6-6 and TRBJ1-1; D is undetermined. Deletions cut 7 bases from V and 0 bases from J, with 15 bases between. The CDR3 is 15 amino acids. CDR1 is MNHNY and CDR2 is SVGAGI in the germline V gene (reference sequence). This CDR3 is CASITDGTMNTEAFF. The CDR3 DNA reads as TGTGCCAGCATCACTGACGGAACAATGAACACTGAAGCTTTCTTT.

J is TRBJ2-7 and V is TRBV27; 7 positions match TRBD1. Germline assignment: CDR1 MNHEY and CDR2 SMNVEV (reference sequence). The CDR3 covers 17 residues. Trimming took 3 bases from V and 1 from J; bases not matched to a gene: 12. CDR3: CASSFTRTGTLSYEQYF. In DNA, the CDR3 is TGTGCCAGCAGTTTCACCAGGACAGGAACTCTTTCCTACGAGCAGTACTTC.

V and J are TRBV15 and TRBJ2-1, with D perhaps TRBD2 (6 bases). V was clipped by 5 bases and J by 10 bases, with 12 bases between them. CDR1 and CDR2 (germline): LNHNV, YYDKDF (reference sequence). The CDR3 contains 12 residues. For the CDR3, the DNA is TGTGCCACCAGCGGGGGGTTAGCCGAGCAGTTCTTC. Protein product: CATSGGLAEQFF. Filled out from reference TRBV15 and TRBJ2-1, the complete variable domain reads DAMVIQNPRYQVTQFGKPVTLSCSQTLNHNVMYWYQQKSSQAPKLLFHYYDKDFNNEADTPDNFQSRRPNTSFCFLDIRSPGLGDTAMYLCATSGGLAEQFFGPGTRLTVL.

The chain is built from TRBV29-1 and TRBJ1-2; D is perhaps TRBD1 (5 bases). Trimming left V 3 bases short and J 8 bases short, with 10 bases between. Germline V CDR1 and CDR2: SQVTM, ANQGSEA. This CDR3 spans 11 amino acids. CDR3 DNA: TGCAGCGTTGAGACAGTCGGAGGCTACACCTTC. It is translated as CSVETVGGYTF. Combining the CDR3 with reference TRBV29-1 and TRBJ1-2 gives the whole variable domain SAVISQKPSRDICQRGTSLTIQCQVDSQVTMMFWYRQQPGQSLTLIATANQGSEATYESGFVIDKFPISRPNLTFSTLTVSNMSPEDSSIYLCSVETVGGYTFGSGTRLTVV.

The chain uses TRBV30 and TRBJ1-2, with a weak D call TRBD1 (5 bases). The CDR3 length is 13 residues. The V gene lost 4 bases and the J gene lost 4 bases, with 13 bases spanning the gap. The V gene's germline CDR1 is GTSNPN and CDR2 SVGIG (reference sequence). For the CDR3, the DNA is TGTGCCTGGATTAAGAGGGGAGGCTATGGCTACACCTTC. It is translated as CAWIKRGGYGYTF.

The chain carries TRBV7-2 and TRBJ2-1, with D tentatively TRBD2 (5 bases). The CDR3 sequence is 16 residues long. V lost 1 base to trimming and J lost 2 bases, with 12 bases between them. Germline CDR1 is SGHTA and CDR2 is FQGNSA. The CDR3 DNA sequence: TGTGCCAGCAGCTTAGTTGCTGGACTGGCCTACAATGAGCAGTTCTTC. Translation gives CASSLVAGLAYNEQFF. Variable domain in full (rest from reference TRBV7-2 and TRBJ2-1): GAGVSQSPSNKVTEKGKDVELRCDPISGHTALYWYRQSLGQGLEFLIYFQGNSAPDKSGLPSDRFSAERTGGSVSTLTIQRTQQEDSAVYLCASSLVAGLAYNEQFFGPGTRLTVL.

The rearrangement links TRBV19 to TRBJ1-3, with D hard to call. The V gene lost 5 bases and the J gene lost 0 bases, with 11 bases spanning the gap. The CDR3 spans 15 residues. In germline, CDR1 is LNHDA, CDR2 SQIVND (reference sequence). CDR3 sequence reads: CASSATAFSGNTIYF. CDR3 in DNA: TGTGCCAGTAGTGCCACAGCCTTCTCTGGAAACACCATATATTTT.

This chain links TRBV3-1 (or the pseudogene TRBV3-2) with TRBJ2-5, with D hard to call. Trimming removed 4 bases at V and 3 bases at J, with 12 bases between. There are 14 residues in the CDR3. CDR1 is LGHDT, CDR2 YNNKEL, per germline (reference sequence). CDR3 loop: CASSLDTRKETQYF. The CDR3, as DNA: TGTGCCAGCAGCCTCGACACCCGCAAAGAGACCCAGTACTTC.

The chain carries TRBV6-5 and TRBJ1-1, with 7 nucleotides matching TRBD1. The CDR3 is 13 amino acids. Germline V gives CDR1 MNHEY, CDR2 SVGAGI. V shed 6 bases and J 3 bases; nucleotides not matched to a gene: 4. CDR3 amino acids: CASRDRSHTEAFF. The CDR3, as DNA: TGTGCCAGCAGGGACAGGTCGCACACTGAAGCTTTCTTT.

This chain uses TRBV4-1 with TRBJ2-7; D gene ambiguous. The V end lost 3 bases, the J end lost 5 bases, and 5 bases lay between the germline ends. The CDR3 totals 11 residues. The germline gives CDR1 MGHRA, CDR2 YSYEKL. The CDR3 is CASSQFDEQYF. DNA of the CDR3: TGCGCCAGCAGCCAGTTTGACGAGCAGTACTTC.

This chain uses TRBV7-2 with TRBJ1-1; the D gene is possibly TRBD1 (5 bases). The CDR3 spans 14 residues. Germline CDR1 and CDR2: SGHTA and FQGNSA. The ends were cut back, 5 bases at V and 4 bases at J, with 14 bases in the middle. The CDR3 region is CASSTAFGGTEAFF. CDR3 coding DNA: TGTGCCAGCAGCACTGCATTTGGGGGCACTGAAGCTTTCTTT.

The V and J genes are TRBV25-1 and TRBJ2-5; 9 bases match TRBD2. The CDR3 consists of 15 residues. Unmatched junction bases numbered 6, after V lost 3 bases and J lost 4 bases. CDR1 and CDR2 from the germline V gene are MGHDK and SYGVNS. The CDR3 DNA sequence: TGTGCCAGCAGTGAGCGGCTAGCGGGAACAGAGACCCAGTACTTC. This codes for CASSERLAGTETQYF.

This chain joins TRBV2 and TRBJ1-1, with 8 bases identical to TRBD1. Trimming cost V 5 bases and J 1 base; bases outside gene matches: 0. Germline V gives CDR1 SNHLY, CDR2 FYNNEI. The CDR3 length is 13 residues. CDR3 coding DNA: TGTGCCAGCAGTCAGGGGGCGAACACTGAAGCTTTCTTT. Translating gives CASSQGANTEAFF.

The rearrangement uses TRBV6-6 and TRBJ1-6, with 7 bases identical to TRBD1. This CDR3 comprises 19 residues. J was trimmed by 0 bases and V by 5 bases; bases with no gene match: 13. Germline values: CDR1 MNHNY, CDR2 SVGAGI (reference sequence). DNA of the CDR3: TGTGCCAGCAGTCGCCGACAGGGCTCGTCGTCCTCCTATAATTCACCCCTCCACTTT. This translates into CASSRRQGSSSSYNSPLHF.

V is TRBV9 and J is TRBJ2-3; D uncertain. V was shortened by 0 bases and J by 0 bases, with 8 bases between the two germline ends. The CDR3 extends over 15 amino acids. Germline V CDR1 and CDR2: SGDLS, YYNGEE. The CDR3 nucleotides read TGTGCCAGCAGCGTAGCTGGCCAGAGCACAGATACGCAGTATTTT. The encoded protein is CASSVAGQSTDTQYF.

This chain links TRBV3-1 (or the pseudogene TRBV3-2) with TRBJ2-5; D gene unclear. In germline, CDR1 is LGHDT, CDR2 YNNKEL (reference sequence). The CDR3 is 13 amino acids. The V end lost 6 bases, the J end lost 2 bases, and 10 bases lay between the germline ends. Here the CDR3 DNA reads TGTGCCAGCAGTCTCCCTTTTCAAGAGACCCAGTACTTC. Translating it yields CASSLPFQETQYF.

This clone was found once. The gene calls are TRBV5-8 and TRBJ1-5; D gene ambiguous. This CDR3 has 12 amino acids. Germline lookup yields CDR1 SGHTS and CDR2 YDEGEE. V was cut by 7 bases and J by 4 bases, with 9 bases left in between. The DNA of the CDR3 is TGTGCCAGCTTGGCCGCAAATCAGCCCCAGCATTTT. Encoded protein: CASLAANQPQHF.

This chain links TRBV7-8 with TRBJ2-3; 10 bases match TRBD1. Unmatched junction bases numbered 8, after V lost 1 base and J lost 1 base. Germline CDR1 reads SGHVS; CDR2 reads FQNEAQ. The CDR3 is 18 residues long. DNA of the CDR3: TGTGCCAGCAGCTTAGGGGGACAGGGGATGCTTGGCACAGATACGCAGTATTTT. This codes for CASSLGGQGMLGTDTQYF.

This clone was seen a single time. The chain links TRBV12-5 to TRBJ1-1, with D possibly matching TRBD1 (5 bases). V lost 3 bases, J lost 0 bases, and 11 bases lay in between. Germline V gene lookup returns CDR1 LGHNT and CDR2 FRNRAP. CDR3 size: 15 residues. As DNA, the CDR3 is TGTGCTAGTGGTTTAGTGGGGGGGTTGAACACTGAAGCTTTCTTT. Amino acid sequence: CASGLVGGLNTEAFF.